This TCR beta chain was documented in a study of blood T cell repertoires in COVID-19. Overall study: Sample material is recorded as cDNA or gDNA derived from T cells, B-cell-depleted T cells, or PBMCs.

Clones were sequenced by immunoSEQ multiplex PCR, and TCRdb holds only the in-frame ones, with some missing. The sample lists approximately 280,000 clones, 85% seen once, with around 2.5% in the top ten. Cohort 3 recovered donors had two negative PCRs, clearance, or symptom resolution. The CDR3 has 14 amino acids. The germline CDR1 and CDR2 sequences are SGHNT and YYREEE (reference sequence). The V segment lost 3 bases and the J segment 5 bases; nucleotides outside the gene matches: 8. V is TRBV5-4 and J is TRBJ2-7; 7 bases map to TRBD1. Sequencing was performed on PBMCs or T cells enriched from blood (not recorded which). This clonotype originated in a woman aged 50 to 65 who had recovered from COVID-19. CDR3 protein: CASSWDSWSHEQYF. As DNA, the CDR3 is TGTGCCAGCAGCTGGGACAGTTGGAGCCACGAGCAGTACTTC.